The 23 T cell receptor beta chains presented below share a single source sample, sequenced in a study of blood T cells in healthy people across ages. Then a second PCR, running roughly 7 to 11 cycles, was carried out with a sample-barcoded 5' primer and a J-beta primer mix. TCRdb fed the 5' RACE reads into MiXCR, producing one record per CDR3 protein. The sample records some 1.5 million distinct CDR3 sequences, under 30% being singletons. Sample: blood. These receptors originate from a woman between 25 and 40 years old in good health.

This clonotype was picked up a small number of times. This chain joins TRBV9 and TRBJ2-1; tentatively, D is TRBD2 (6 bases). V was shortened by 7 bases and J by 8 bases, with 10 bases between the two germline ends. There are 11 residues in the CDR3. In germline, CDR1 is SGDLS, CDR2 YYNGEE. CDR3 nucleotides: TGTGCCAGCCGTGGAGGGCATGAGCAGTTCTTC. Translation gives CASRGGHEQFF.

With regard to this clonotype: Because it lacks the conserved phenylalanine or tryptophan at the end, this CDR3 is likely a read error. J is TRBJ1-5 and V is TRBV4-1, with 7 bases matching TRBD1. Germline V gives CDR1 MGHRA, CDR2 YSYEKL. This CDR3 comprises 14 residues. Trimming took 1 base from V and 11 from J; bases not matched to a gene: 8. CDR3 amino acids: CASSQGDRESAQHC. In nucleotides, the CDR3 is TGCGCCAGCAGCCAAGGAGACAGGGAATCGGCCCAGCATTGT.

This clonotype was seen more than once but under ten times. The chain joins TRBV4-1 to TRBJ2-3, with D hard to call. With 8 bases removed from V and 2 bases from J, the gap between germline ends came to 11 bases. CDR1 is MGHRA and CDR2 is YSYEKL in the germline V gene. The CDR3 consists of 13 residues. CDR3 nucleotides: TGCGCCAGCGAAAGTGGGGTCACAGATACGCAGTATTTT. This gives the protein CASESGVTDTQYF.

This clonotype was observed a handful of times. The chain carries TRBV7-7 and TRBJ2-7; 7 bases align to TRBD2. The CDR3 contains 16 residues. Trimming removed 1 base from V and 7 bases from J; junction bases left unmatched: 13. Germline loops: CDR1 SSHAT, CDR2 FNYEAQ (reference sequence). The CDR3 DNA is TGTGCCAGCAGCTTAGAACCTAGCGGACCCTACAATGAGCAGTACTTC. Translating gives CASSLEPSGPYNEQYF.

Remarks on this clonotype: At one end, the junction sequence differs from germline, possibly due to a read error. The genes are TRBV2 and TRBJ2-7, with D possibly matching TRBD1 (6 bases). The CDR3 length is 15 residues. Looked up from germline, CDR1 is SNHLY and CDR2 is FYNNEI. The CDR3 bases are TGTACCAGCCTAAAGGGGGAGAACACGGCTTACGAGCAGTACTTC. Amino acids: CTSLKGENTAYEQYF.

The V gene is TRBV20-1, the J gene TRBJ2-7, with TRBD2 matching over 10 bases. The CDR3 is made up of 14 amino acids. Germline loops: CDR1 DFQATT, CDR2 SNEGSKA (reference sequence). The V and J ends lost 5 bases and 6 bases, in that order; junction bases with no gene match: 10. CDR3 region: CSAAPSGRAPEQYF. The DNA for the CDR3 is TGCAGTGCTGCCCCCAGCGGGAGGGCCCCCGAGCAGTACTTC.

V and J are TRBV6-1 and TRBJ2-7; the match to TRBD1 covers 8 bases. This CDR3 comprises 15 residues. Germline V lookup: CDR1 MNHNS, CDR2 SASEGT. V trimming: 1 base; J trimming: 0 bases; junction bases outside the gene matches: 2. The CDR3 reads CASSEGDRTSYEQYF. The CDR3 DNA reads TGTGCCAGCAGTGAAGGGGACAGGACCTCCTACGAGCAGTACTTC.

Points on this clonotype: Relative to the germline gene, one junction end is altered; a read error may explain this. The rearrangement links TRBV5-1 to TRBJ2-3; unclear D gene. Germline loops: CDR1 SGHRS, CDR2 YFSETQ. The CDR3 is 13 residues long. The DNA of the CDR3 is TGCGCCTGCAGCTTGGCCGGCCACGATACGCAGTATTTT. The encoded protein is CACSLAGHDTQYF.

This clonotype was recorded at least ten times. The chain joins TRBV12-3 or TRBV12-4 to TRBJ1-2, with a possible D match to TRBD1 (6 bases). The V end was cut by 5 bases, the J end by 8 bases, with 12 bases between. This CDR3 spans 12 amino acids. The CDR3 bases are TGTGCCAGCAGTCCGGACAGTTTCGGCTACACCTTC. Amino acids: CASSPDSFGYTF.

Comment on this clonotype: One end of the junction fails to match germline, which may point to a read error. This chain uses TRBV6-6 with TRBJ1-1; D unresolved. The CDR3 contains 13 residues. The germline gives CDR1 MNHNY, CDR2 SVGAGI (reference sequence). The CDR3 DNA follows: TGTGCCAGCAGCTCTGGCGGGAACACTGAAGTTTTCTTT. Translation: CASSSGGNTEVFF.

The CDR3, as DNA: TGTGCCAGCAGTTTATACAGTATGAACACTGAAGCTTTCTTT. Encoded protein: CASSLYSMNTEAFF. The J gene is TRBJ1-1, the V gene TRBV12-3 or TRBV12-4; unclear D gene. The length of the CDR3 is 14 residues. The V and J ends lost 2 bases and 0 bases respectively, with 7 bases between them.

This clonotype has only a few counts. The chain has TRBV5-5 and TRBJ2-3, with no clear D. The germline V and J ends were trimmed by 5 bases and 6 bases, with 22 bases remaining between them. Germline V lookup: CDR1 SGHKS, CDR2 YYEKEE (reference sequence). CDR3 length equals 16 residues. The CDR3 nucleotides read TGTGCCAGCAGGCAGAGAGTCGGACCCGTGATCGATACGCAGTATTTT. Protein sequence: CASRQRVGPVIDTQYF.

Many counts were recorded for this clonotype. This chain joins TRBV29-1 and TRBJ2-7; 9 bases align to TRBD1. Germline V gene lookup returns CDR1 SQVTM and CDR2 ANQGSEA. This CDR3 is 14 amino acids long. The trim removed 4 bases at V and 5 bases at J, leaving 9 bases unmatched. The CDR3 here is CSVAGNRGLDEQYF. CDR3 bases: TGCAGCGTTGCAGGCAACAGGGGGCTCGACGAGCAGTACTTC.

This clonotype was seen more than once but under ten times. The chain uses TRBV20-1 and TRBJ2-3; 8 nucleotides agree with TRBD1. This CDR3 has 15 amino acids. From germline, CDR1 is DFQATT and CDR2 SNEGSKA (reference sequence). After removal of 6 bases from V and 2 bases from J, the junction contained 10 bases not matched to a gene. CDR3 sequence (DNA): TGCAGTGCGCTCCCGTGGACAGGGCCCACAGATACGCAGTATTTT. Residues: CSALPWTGPTDTQYF.

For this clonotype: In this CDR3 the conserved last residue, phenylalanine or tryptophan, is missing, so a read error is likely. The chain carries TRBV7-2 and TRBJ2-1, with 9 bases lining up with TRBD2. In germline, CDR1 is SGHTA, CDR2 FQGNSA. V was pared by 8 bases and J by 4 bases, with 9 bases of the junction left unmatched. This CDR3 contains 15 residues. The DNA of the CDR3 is TGTGCCAGCTCCAAGCGTAGCGGGGGATACAATGAGCAGTTCGTC. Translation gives CASSKRSGGYNEQFV.

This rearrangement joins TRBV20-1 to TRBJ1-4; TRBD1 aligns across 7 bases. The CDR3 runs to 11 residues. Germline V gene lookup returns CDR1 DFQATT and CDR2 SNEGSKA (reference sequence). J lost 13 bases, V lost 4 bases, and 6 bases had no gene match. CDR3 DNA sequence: TGCAGTGCTACGAGGGGGCAGCGACTGTTTTTT. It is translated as CSATRGQRLFF.

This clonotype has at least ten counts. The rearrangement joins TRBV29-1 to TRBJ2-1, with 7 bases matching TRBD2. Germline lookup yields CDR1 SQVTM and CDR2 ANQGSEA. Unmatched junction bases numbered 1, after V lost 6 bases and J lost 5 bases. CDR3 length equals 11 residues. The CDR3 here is CSVRGDNEQFF. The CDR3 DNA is TGCAGCGTCCGGGGGGACAATGAGCAGTTCTTC.

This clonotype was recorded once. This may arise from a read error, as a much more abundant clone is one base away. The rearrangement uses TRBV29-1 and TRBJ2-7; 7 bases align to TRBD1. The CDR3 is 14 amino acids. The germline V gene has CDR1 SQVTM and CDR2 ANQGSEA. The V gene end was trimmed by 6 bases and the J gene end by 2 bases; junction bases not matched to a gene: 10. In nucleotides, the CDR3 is TGCAGCGTAGGGACAGCTTTAAACCCCTACGAGCAGTACTTC. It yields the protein CSVGTALNPYEQYF.

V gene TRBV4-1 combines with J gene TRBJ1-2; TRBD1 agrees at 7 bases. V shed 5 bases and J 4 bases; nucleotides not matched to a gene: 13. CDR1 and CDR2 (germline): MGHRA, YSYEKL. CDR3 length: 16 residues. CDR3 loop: CASSTSLTGVPYGYTF. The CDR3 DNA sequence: TGCGCCAGCAGCACCTCCCTTACAGGGGTTCCCTATGGCTACACCTTC.

The CDR3 here is CASKPRATLRSDEQFF. In DNA, the CDR3 is TGTGCCAGCAAGCCGAGGGCCACGCTCAGGTCAGATGAGCAGTTCTTC. This rearrangement joins TRBV6-6 to TRBJ2-1; possible D gene TRBD2, 5 bases. Germline V gene data show CDR1 as MNHNY and CDR2 as SVGAGI (reference sequence). V dropped 7 bases and J dropped 8 bases, with 24 bases sitting between them. This CDR3 spans 16 amino acids.

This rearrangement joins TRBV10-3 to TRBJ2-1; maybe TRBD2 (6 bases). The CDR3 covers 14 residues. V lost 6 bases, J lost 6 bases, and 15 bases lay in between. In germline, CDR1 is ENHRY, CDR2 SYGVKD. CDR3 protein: CAISPSGGVNEQFF. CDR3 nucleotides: TGTGCCATCAGCCCCAGCGGAGGGGTCAATGAGCAGTTCTTC.

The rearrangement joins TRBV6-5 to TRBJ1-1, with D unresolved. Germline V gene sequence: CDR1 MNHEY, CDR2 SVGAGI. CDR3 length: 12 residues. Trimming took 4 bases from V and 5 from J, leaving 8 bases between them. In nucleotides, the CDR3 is TGTGCCAGCAGTTCGGTGGGGACTGAAGCTTTCTTT. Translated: CASSSVGTEAFF.

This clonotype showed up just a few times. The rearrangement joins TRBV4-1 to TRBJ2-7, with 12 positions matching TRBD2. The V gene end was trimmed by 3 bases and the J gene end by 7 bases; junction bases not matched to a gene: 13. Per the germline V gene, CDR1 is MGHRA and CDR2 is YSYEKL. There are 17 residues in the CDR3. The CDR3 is CASSQYLTSGGPPEQYF. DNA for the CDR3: TGCGCCAGCAGCCAGTACTTGACTAGCGGGGGCCCGCCTGAGCAGTACTTC.